The T cell receptor (beta chain) described here comes from a study of T cells in Graves' hyperthyroidism and ophthalmopathy. Germline lookup yields CDR1 DFQATT and CDR2 SNEGSKA (reference sequence). This CDR3 comprises 15 residues. The germline V and J ends were trimmed by 7 bases and 4 bases, with 22 bases remaining between them. Researchers took RNA transcripts and amplified the TCR beta CDR3 regions from them. During a first-round RT-PCR of the TCR CDR3, the HTBI primer set was used. TCRdb processed the multiplex PCR reads anew with MiXCR; each CDR3 protein has one entry. The sample lists about 640,000 distinct CDR3 sequences; less than 25% were seen once.

This chain links TRBV20-1 with TRBJ2-5; D might be TRBD2 (7 bases). The clonotype was recovered from a man aged 25-40 years with Graves' ophthalmopathy. Sample: blood. The CDR3 reads CSVLPGGGLRETQYF. The CDR3 nucleotides are TGCAGTGTCCTACCGGGGGGCGGATTGAGAGAGACCCAGTACTTC.